Detailed here is one T cell receptor beta chain. Its cognate antigen has yet to be identified. No much larger clone is present one base from it, and per-base qualities are unavailable. In the prospective study, participants were roughly 18 to 100 years old, resided in about two dozen geographic areas of the United States, and were enrolled through a virtual design. Cohort assignment in the prospective study relied on participant-reported clinical history from a screening survey and a study questionnaire. For ImmuneRACE Cohort 3, a participant was defined as recovered based on two consecutive negative NP/OP PCR tests, clearance by a healthcare professional, or resolution of symptoms. Each participant in the prospective study had whole blood, serum and a nasopharyngeal or oropharyngeal swab collected by mobile phlebotomists. Participants in the prospective study had the option to provide additional blood draws and questionnaires over an approximately 2-month period. Prospective study blood samples were shipped either frozen or at room temperature before DNA extraction.

The CDR3 measures 15 amino acids from cysteine to phenylalanine. Only CDR3 DNA is held: 45 bases, read in frame from base 1. The germline V end is reduced by 2 bases and the J end by 5 bases; junction bases left unmatched: 5. As encoded in the germline V gene (reference sequence), CDR1 is SGHNT while CDR2 is YYREEE. The sample is drawn from a study of blood T cell repertoires in COVID-19 (dated by TCRdb to 2018 to 2020). Looking at the study overall: The collaborator samples originated in the United States, Italy and Spain and spanned the acute and convalescent phases of COVID-19. The material from the prospective study consisted of cDNA or gDNA derived from T cells, B-cell-depleted T cells, or PBMCs. The dataset comprised deeply sampled blood TCRbeta repertoires from subjects exposed to, actively infected with, or recovered from COVID-19. The repertoires were released in a freely available public database intended as a resource for research on the immune response to SARS-CoV-2. The samples were drawn from the first 160 participants of the ongoing ImmuneRACE study and from under 1,500 subjects provided by 6 global collaborators. A de-identified subject ID, COVID-19 status, age in years and sex were almost always included in the sample metadata. Where HLA class I and class II types were available, the types were taken from metadata supplied by the sample provider, not from assay-based typing.

TCRbeta CDR3 regions were amplified from genomic DNA by means of the immunoSEQ Assay, a bias-controlled multiplex PCR. On the study's bioinformatics: Within the assay, amplification of reference gene primers was used to estimate how many nucleated cells each sample contained. To quantify the absolute abundance of each unique TCRbeta CDR3 rearrangement, sequence reads were collapsed and filtered. Productive Simpson clonality was computed per sample as the square root of Simpson's diversity index over productive rearrangements. TCRdb mirrors the immuneACCESS table, restricted to in-frame sequences. Some clones are absent from its copies; in checked studies, under half trace to an unresolved V gene, and the reason for the others is unknown. V, J and clone size reflect that table, while D and trimming were determined from the DNA. The sample table holds 250,000 to 350,000 clones, of which 65% to 90% were seen once. The ten largest clones add up to under 11% of the sample.

What the study reported, not specific to this receptor: The quantity of clinical and demographic metadata differed by source and by participant and was supplied without curation.

The TCR originated in a woman younger than 30 who had recovered from COVID-19. The V and J genes are TRBV5-4 and TRBJ2-7; 12 central bases correspond to TRBD1. Material for sequencing was PBMCs or T cells enriched from blood (not recorded which). CDR3 sequence: CASSFRDRGLHEQYF. The DNA reads as follows: TGTGCCAGCAGCTTCCGGGACAGGGGGCTTCACGAGCAGTACTTC.